This entry lists 9 T cell receptor beta chains sequenced from one sample in a study of blood T cell repertoires in COVID-19. Only in-frame clones appear in the TCRdb table, and some are missing; sequencing was by immunoSEQ multiplex PCR. Of some 180,000 clones in the sample, 78% were seen once. The sequencing sample was made of peripheral blood. Every receptor here comes from a woman aged 80 or over with active or convalescent COVID-19.

The J gene is TRBJ2-7, the V gene TRBV4-1; TRBD1 agrees at 9 bases. V lost 0 bases, J lost 3 bases, and 3 bases stayed unmatched. Germline V CDR1 and CDR2: MGHRA, YSYEKL. This CDR3 is built from 15 residues. The CDR3 loop is CASSQESGQGYEQYF. In DNA form, the CDR3 reads TGCGCCAGCAGCCAAGAGTCGGGACAGGGCTACGAGCAGTACTTC.

The rearrangement links TRBV5-1 to TRBJ2-2; D not resolved. The ends were cut back, 4 bases at V and 5 bases at J, with 9 bases in the middle. The V gene's germline CDR1 is SGHRS and CDR2 YFSETQ. CDR3 size: 13 residues. This CDR3 reads CASSPTRTGELFF. The CDR3 bases are TGCGCCAGCAGCCCGACCAGGACCGGGGAGCTGTTTTTT.

This chain uses TRBV9 with TRBJ1-2; D might be TRBD1 (5 bases). The germline CDR1 and CDR2 sequences are SGDLS and YYNGEE. CDR3 length: 15 residues. V lost 3 bases and J 7 bases, leaving 19 bases between the germline ends. The CDR3 protein is CASSAGPTGGVGYTF. In DNA form, the CDR3 reads TGTGCCAGCAGCGCCGGACCAACAGGTGGAGTTGGCTACACCTTC.

CDR3 amino acids: CASSDRTGGFLETQYF. The DNA of the CDR3 is TGCGCCAGCAGCGACCGGACAGGGGGCTTTTTGGAGACCCAGTACTTC. The chain recombines TRBV5-1 with TRBJ2-5; 11 bases fit TRBD1. The junction had 10 bases not matched to a gene; V was cut back by 4 bases and J by 5 bases. The CDR3 spans 16 residues. CDR1 is SGHRS, CDR2 YFSETQ, per germline.

The chain has TRBV5-1 and TRBJ2-1; 10 bases fit TRBD2. Germline-derived CDR1 and CDR2 are SGHRS and YFSETQ. The CDR3 has 15 residues. V dropped 0 bases and J dropped 9; count of bases not matched to a gene: 6. The CDR3 is CASSLEAGGPVEQFF. The CDR3 nucleotides are TGCGCCAGCAGCTTGGAAGCGGGGGGGCCGGTTGAGCAGTTCTTC.

This chain joins TRBV28 and TRBJ1-2; unclear D gene. Germline assignment: CDR1 MDHEN and CDR2 SYDVKM. The V gene lost 5 bases and the J gene lost 4 bases, with 11 bases spanning the gap. There are 13 residues in the CDR3. DNA for the CDR3: TGTGCCAGCAGTCAGGTCCCTTTCTATGGCTACACCTTC. Residues: CASSQVPFYGYTF.

There are a few counts of this clone. V usage is TRBV3-1 (or the pseudogene TRBV3-2) and J usage is TRBJ2-1, with 7 bases fitting TRBD2. Germline trimming cut 3 bases from V and 14 bases from J; bases unmatched to any gene: 10. Per germline, CDR1 LGHDT and CDR2 YNNKEL (reference sequence). The CDR3 contains 13 residues. In DNA, the CDR3 is TGTGCCAGCAGCCAGGGTCCTGCGGGGGAAGAGTTCTTC. It encodes CASSQGPAGEEFF.

This chain uses TRBV5-6 with TRBJ1-3, with D perhaps matching TRBD1 (6 bases). CDR1 is SGHDT, CDR2 YYEEEE, per germline. V lost 4 bases, J lost 3 bases, and 14 bases lay in between. There are 15 residues in the CDR3. Here the CDR3 DNA reads TGTGCCAGCAGCCCGGGGGGGGGCTTTGGAAACACCATATATTTT. Amino acid sequence: CASSPGGGFGNTIYF.

The chain combines TRBV7-9 with TRBJ1-2, with 8 positions matching TRBD1. The CDR3 has 13 amino acids. Germline assignment: CDR1 SEHNR and CDR2 FQNEAQ (reference sequence). After removal of 5 bases from V and 7 bases from J, the junction contained 6 bases not matched to a gene. CDR3 loop: CASSNTGGVGYTF. The CDR3 region has the DNA TGTGCCAGCAGCAATACAGGGGGTGTTGGCTACACCTTC.